What follows describes a single T cell receptor (beta chain). This sample is part of a study of T cell changes during pregnancy in multiple sclerosis. Germline V lookup: CDR1 SGHRS, CDR2 YFSETQ. This CDR3 has 14 amino acids. Deletions cut 4 bases from V and 8 bases from J, with 15 bases between. Repertoires were generated with immunoSEQ multiplex PCR, while TCRdb's copy carries only in-frame clones and drops some. Of 40,000 to 45,000 clones listed, about 88% were seen once; the top ten hold approximately 0.61%. This chain joins TRBV5-1 and TRBJ1-4, with D maybe TRBD1 (6 bases). The sample in question was CD4+ T cells from peripheral blood mononuclear cells, obtained in the first trimester of pregnancy. The clonotype was recovered from a female donor with multiple sclerosis, enrolled in a pregnancy study. The CDR3 region is CASSPTGQGEKLFF. The DNA of the CDR3 is TGCGCCAGCAGCCCAACAGGGCAGGGGGAAAAACTGTTTTTT.